What follows are 27 T cell receptor beta chains derived from one specimen sequenced in a study of Tregs in tolerant kidney transplant recipients. TCRdb's table, derived via immunoSEQ multiplex PCR, lists solely in-frame clones and lacks some. Of hundreds of thousands of clones listed, 80% to 85% are singletons. Input material: CD4+ T cells from blood. The origin of the receptors is a human donor in good health.

Remarks on this clone: The same CDR3 also results from other DNA sequences found in this sample. V gene TRBV6-4 combines with J gene TRBJ2-7; 11 positions match TRBD1. The CDR3 is 13 amino acids. CDR1 is MRHNA and CDR2 is SNTAGT in the germline V gene. The ends lost 6 bases at V and 5 bases at J; junction bases unmatched: 3. The CDR3 is CASSRDRGDEQYF. Here the CDR3 DNA reads TGTGCCAGCAGCCGGGACAGGGGGGACGAGCAGTACTTC.

The CDR3: CASSHGGQGLYEQYF. In DNA, the CDR3 is TGTGCCAGCAGTCACGGGGGCCAGGGACTCTACGAGCAGTACTTC. This chain uses TRBV27 with TRBJ2-7; D may be TRBD1 or TRBD2 (6 bases each). CDR3 length: 15 residues. Germline CDR1 is MNHEY and CDR2 is SMNVEV (reference sequence). V was clipped by 5 bases and J by 3 bases, with 17 bases between them.

The chain recombines TRBV6-4 with TRBJ2-3; perhaps TRBD2 as D (6 bases). Trimming took 5 bases from V and 0 from J, leaving 18 bases between them. Per the germline V gene, CDR1 is MRHNA and CDR2 is SNTAGT. This CDR3 is built from 17 residues. CDR3 in amino acids: CASSPQGLGTSTDTQYF. CDR3 bases: TGTGCCAGCAGTCCTCAGGGACTCGGTACTAGCACAGATACGCAGTATTTT.

This sequence joins TRBV19 and TRBJ1-4; TRBD1 matches at 8 bases. The CDR3 is made up of 13 amino acids. The germline V gene encodes CDR1 LNHDA and CDR2 SQIVND (reference sequence). With V trimmed by 9 bases and J by 10 bases, 10 bases remained unmatched. Here the CDR3 DNA reads TGTGCCAGCGAGGGACAGGTGGGTGGAAAACTGTTTTTT. Its translation is CASEGQVGGKLFF.

V and J are TRBV10-3 and TRBJ2-1; D unresolved. The CDR3 extends over 12 amino acids. The V end was cut by 1 base, the J end by 10 bases, with 8 bases between. CDR1 is ENHRY and CDR2 is SYGVKD in the germline V gene. CDR3 region: CAISELEREQFF. CDR3 bases: TGTGCCATCAGTGAGTTGGAGAGGGAGCAGTTCTTC.

By share of the sample, this clone is medium-sized. The V and J genes are TRBV2 and TRBJ2-7; perhaps TRBD1 as D (6 bases). Trimming removed 10 bases at V and 2 bases at J, with 18 bases between. CDR3 length equals 14 residues. Germline V gene sequence: CDR1 SNHLY, CDR2 FYNNEI. CDR3 bases: TGTGCCACCAAGACAGGCTTCACCCCCTACGAGCAGTACTTC. Translating gives CATKTGFTPYEQYF.

This chain uses TRBV5-1 with TRBJ2-1; tentative D call: TRBD1 (5 bases). Germline lookup yields CDR1 SGHRS and CDR2 YFSETQ. Trimming stripped 4 bases from V and 4 bases from J, with 9 bases between. The CDR3 covers 13 residues. In nucleotides, the CDR3 is TGCGCCAGCAGCGGCAGGGTTTACAATGAGCAGTTCTTC. This gives the protein CASSGRVYNEQFF.

This chain uses TRBV5-1 with TRBJ2-7; D is possibly TRBD1 (6 bases). The V end was cut by 3 bases, the J end by 2 bases, with 12 bases between. Germline loops: CDR1 SGHRS, CDR2 YFSETQ. The CDR3 runs 14 residues. Here the CDR3 reads CASSSQGSPYEQYF. CDR3 DNA: TGCGCCAGCAGCTCACAGGGTTCGCCCTACGAGCAGTACTTC.

This clone appeared a few times. Relative to the germline gene, one junction end is altered; a read error may explain this. V and J are TRBV11-2 and TRBJ2-7, with D perhaps TRBD1 (6 bases). This CDR3 comprises 11 residues. Germline V lookup: CDR1 SGHAT, CDR2 FQNNGV. The CDR3 protein is CASTSTGTRFF. The CDR3, as DNA: TGTGCCAGCACCTCCACCGGGACACGATTCTTC.

The chain recombines TRBV7-9 with TRBJ2-5; D not certain. The last part of the DNA fits TRBJ2-7 better; the J call may be wrong. Per germline, CDR1 SEHNR and CDR2 FQNEAQ (reference sequence). The length of the CDR3 is 12 residues. The CDR3 is CASSLARDEQYF. CDR3 bases: TGTGCCAGCAGCTTAGCCCGGGACGAGCAGTACTTC.

The chain couples TRBV5-4 to TRBJ2-2; 7 nucleotides agree with TRBD1. From germline, CDR1 is SGHNT and CDR2 YYREEE (reference sequence). There are 15 residues in the CDR3. V lost 3 bases and J lost 1; bases outside the gene matches: 3. CDR3 protein: CASSSGQVNTGELFF. CDR3 bases: TGTGCCAGCAGCTCCGGACAGGTGAACACCGGGGAGCTGTTTTTT.

The rearrangement uses TRBV18 and TRBJ2-1; 9 nucleotides align to TRBD1. Per the germline V gene, CDR1 is KGHSH and CDR2 is LQKENI. CDR3 length equals 14 residues. V trimming: 3 bases; J trimming: 5 bases; junction bases outside the gene matches: 2. The chain's CDR3 is CASSPDRGNNEQFF. The CDR3 coding sequence is TGTGCCAGCTCACCGGACAGGGGAAACAATGAGCAGTTCTTC. The variable domain in full, with the rest retrieved from reference TRBV18 and TRBJ2-1, is NAGVMQNPRHLVRRRGQEARLRCSPMKGHSHVYWYRQLPEEGLKFMVYLQKENIIDESGMPKERFSAEFPKEGPSILRIQQVVRGDSAAYFCASSPDRGNNEQFFGPGTRLTVL.

This chain joins TRBV18 and TRBJ2-7; 11 nucleotides match TRBD1. CDR3 length: 15 amino acids. Germline trimming cut 3 bases from V and 3 bases from J; bases unmatched to any gene: 4. The germline V gene encodes CDR1 KGHSH and CDR2 LQKENI. The chain's CDR3 is CASSPGQGGNYEQYF. Here the CDR3 DNA reads TGTGCCAGCTCACCGGGACAGGGGGGGAACTACGAGCAGTACTTC. Looking up the rest from reference TRBV18 and TRBJ2-7 gives the full variable domain: NAGVMQNPRHLVRRRGQEARLRCSPMKGHSHVYWYRQLPEEGLKFMVYLQKENIIDESGMPKERFSAEFPKEGPSILRIQQVVRGDSAAYFCASSPGQGGNYEQYFGPGTRLTVT.

The chain uses TRBV6-5 and TRBJ1-4, with TRBD1 matching 7 bases. CDR1 is MNHEY and CDR2 is SVGAGI in the germline V gene. Losses at the gene ends were 7 bases for V and 2 bases for J; bases not matched to a gene: 4. CDR3 length equals 14 residues. CDR3 sequence reads: CASTDRATNEKLFF. CDR3 DNA: TGTGCCAGCACCGACAGGGCCACTAATGAAAAACTGTTTTTT.

The J gene is TRBJ2-1, the V gene TRBV10-1, with D possibly being TRBD2 (6 bases). The germline V and J ends were trimmed by 0 bases and 6 bases, with 9 bases remaining between them. The CDR3 totals 14 residues. Germline CDR1 WNHNN, CDR2 SYGVQD (reference sequence). CDR3 residues: CASSESSGGNEQFF. For the CDR3, the DNA is TGCGCCAGCAGTGAGTCTAGCGGTGGCAATGAGCAGTTCTTC.

The V and J genes are TRBV5-1 and TRBJ2-2; D gene uncertain. Trimming took 1 base from V and 1 from J, leaving 8 bases between them. This CDR3 comprises 15 residues. Germline CDR1 reads SGHRS; CDR2 reads YFSETQ. The CDR3 nucleotides read TGCGCCAGCAGCTTGTTTGCGCAGAACACCGGGGAGCTGTTTTTT. Amino acid sequence: CASSLFAQNTGELFF.

The chain couples TRBV20-1 to TRBJ1-1; D gene ambiguous. The CDR3 extends over 10 amino acids. Trimming removed 6 bases at V and 0 bases at J, with 2 bases between. Germline values: CDR1 DFQATT, CDR2 SNEGSKA (reference sequence). In nucleotides, the CDR3 is TGCAGTGCCATGAACACTGAAGCTTTCTTT. Protein: CSAMNTEAFF.

This chain uses TRBV19 with TRBJ1-1; a weak D match, TRBD1 (5 bases). Germline lookup yields CDR1 LNHDA and CDR2 SQIVND (reference sequence). The V end lost 4 bases, the J end lost 0 bases, and 9 bases lay between the germline ends. The CDR3 contains 14 residues. As DNA, the CDR3 is TGTGCCAGTAGTACAGGGTTCATGAACACTGAAGCTTTCTTT. It yields the protein CASSTGFMNTEAFF.

The V and J genes are TRBV5-1 and TRBJ1-5; 8 positions agree with TRBD1. Germline CDR1 reads SGHRS; CDR2 reads YFSETQ. The V and J ends lost 5 bases and 3 bases, in that order; junction bases with no gene match: 4. This CDR3 comprises 14 residues. CDR3 region: CASSSTGANQPQHF. In DNA form, the CDR3 reads TGCGCCAGCAGTTCGACAGGGGCCAATCAGCCCCAGCATTTT.

The chain recombines TRBV19 with TRBJ2-7; D might be TRBD2 (6 bases). The germline V gene has CDR1 LNHDA and CDR2 SQIVND (reference sequence). CDR3 length: 13 amino acids. V gave up 5 bases and J gave up 6 bases, with 14 bases separating them. CDR3: CASSAPGRSEQYF. The DNA of the CDR3 is TGTGCCAGTAGTGCCCCAGGGAGGAGCGAGCAGTACTTC. The whole variable domain, remainder taken from reference TRBV19 and TRBJ2-7, is DGGITQSPKYLFRKEGQNVTLSCEQNLNHDAMYWYRQDPGQGLRLIYYSQIVNDFQKGDIAEGYSVSREKKESFPLTVTSAQKNPTAFYLCASSAPGRSEQYFGPGTRLTVT.

The V call is TRBV10-2, the J call TRBJ2-1; 10 bases align to TRBD2. Germline V gives CDR1 WSHSY, CDR2 SAAADI. The trim removed 10 bases at V and 8 bases at J, leaving 8 bases unmatched. This CDR3 has 13 residues. As DNA, the CDR3 is TGCGCCACCGTAGCGGGAGGCCGGGATGAGCAGTTCTTC. Encoded protein: CATVAGGRDEQFF.

As regards this clone: Other DNA variants within this sample encode the same CDR3. V gene TRBV12-5 combines with J gene TRBJ1-1; D is undetermined. Trimming took off 1 base at V and 1 base at J, with 10 bases between the two ends. Germline CDR1 is LGHNT and CDR2 is FRNRAP. This CDR3 is 15 amino acids long. The CDR3 sequence is CASGLGFRENTEAFF. The DNA for the CDR3 is TGTGCTAGTGGTTTGGGATTCCGGGAGAACACTGAAGCTTTCTTT.

The rearrangement links TRBV9 to TRBJ2-2, with a weak D call TRBD1 (6 bases). The germline gives CDR1 SGDLS, CDR2 YYNGEE. CDR3 length: 17 residues. V lost 2 bases to trimming and J lost 5 bases, with 19 bases between them. Here the CDR3 DNA reads TGTGCCAGCAGCGTTATCGGACAGCGAAGCGTGACCGGGGAGCTGTTTTTT. Protein sequence: CASSVIGQRSVTGELFF. The full variable domain, in which reference TRBV9 and TRBJ2-2 provide the parts outside the CDR3, is DSGVTQTPKHLITATGQRVTLRCSPRSGDLSVYWYQQSLDQGLQFLIQYYNGEERAKGNILERFSAQQFPDLHSELNLSSLELGDSALYFCASSVIGQRSVTGELFFGEGSRLTVL.

This chain connects TRBV5-3 to TRBJ2-1; D call uncertain. TRBV5-3 is reported as an ORF; its role is uncertain. Trimming removed 3 bases from V and 4 bases from J, with 2 bases in between. CDR3 length: 11 amino acids. This CDR3 is CARSSYNEQFF. CDR3 DNA sequence: TGTGCCAGAAGCTCTTACAATGAGCAGTTCTTC.

This clone was recorded once. V gene TRBV29-1 combines with J gene TRBJ1-2; maybe TRBD1 (5 bases). Per the germline V gene, CDR1 is SQVTM and CDR2 is ANQGSEA. This CDR3 has 11 residues. Trimming removed 3 bases at V and 5 bases at J, with 7 bases between. CDR3 sequence (DNA): TGCAGCGTTGAGAAGGGGTATGGCTACACCTTC. Its translation is CSVEKGYGYTF. The entire variable domain, with the rest obtained from reference TRBV29-1 and TRBJ1-2, is as follows: SAVISQKPSRDICQRGTSLTIQCQVDSQVTMMFWYRQQPGQSLTLIATANQGSEATYESGFVIDKFPISRPNLTFSTLTVSNMSPEDSSIYLCSVEKGYGYTFGSGTRLTVV.

The chain is built from TRBV18 and TRBJ1-5; 7 bases agree with TRBD1. The length of the CDR3 is 15 residues. J gave up 4 bases and V 1 base, and 4 bases lay outside the gene matches. Per germline, CDR1 KGHSH and CDR2 LQKENI. Here the CDR3 DNA reads TGTGCCAGCTCACCACGACAGGGCCCTAATCAGCCCCAGCATTTT. It yields the protein CASSPRQGPNQPQHF.

The chain employs TRBV14 and TRBJ1-6; D is unresolved. The germline V gene has CDR1 SGHDN and CDR2 FVKESK. This CDR3 has 16 amino acids. V lost 4 bases and J 0 bases, leaving 10 bases between the germline ends. CDR3 sequence: CASSRVYSSYNSPLHF. CDR3 nucleotides: TGTGCCAGCAGCCGGGTATACAGCTCCTATAATTCACCCCTCCACTTT.